These 12 T cell receptor beta chains originate from one sample sequenced in a study of T cells in Graves' hyperthyroidism and ophthalmopathy. Template material for amplifying TCR beta CDR3 regions consisted of RNA transcripts. When the TCR CDR3 underwent first-round RT-PCR, the HTBI primer set was used. TCRdb ran MiXCR on the multiplex PCR reads and lists one entry per CDR3 protein. This table has around 600,000 distinct CDR3 sequences, 45% appearing once. The sample was peripheral blood or thyroid tissue (not recorded which). The origin of the receptors is an adult man with Graves' disease, either hyperthyroidism or ophthalmopathy (not recorded which).

The genes are TRBV7-9 and TRBJ1-1; TRBD1 is a possible D gene (6 bases). V was clipped by 4 bases and J by 1 base, with 16 bases between them. Germline CDR1 and CDR2: SEHNR and FQNEAQ (reference sequence). This CDR3 has 16 residues. The CDR3 DNA sequence: TGTGCCAGCAGCTCCTGGGGGGGACAACCGAACACTGAAGCTTTCTTT. This codes for CASSSWGGQPNTEAFF.

In this sample, this clonotype turned up a few times. This chain links TRBV19 with TRBJ1-5; D gene unclear. The V and J ends lost 0 bases and 7 bases respectively, with 4 bases between them. CDR1 and CDR2 (germline): LNHDA, SQIVND (reference sequence). The CDR3 is 12 amino acids. The CDR3 loop reads CASSIDYQPQHF. CDR3 sequence (DNA): TGTGCCAGTAGTATAGACTACCAGCCCCAGCATTTT.

This clonotype was seen only a few times. V usage is TRBV12-3 or TRBV12-4 and J usage is TRBJ1-5, with D possibly TRBD1 on 6 matching bases. V was pared by 8 bases and J by 3 bases, with 11 bases between. This CDR3 contains 13 residues. The CDR3 sequence is CASERGLNQPQHF. For the CDR3, the DNA is TGTGCCAGCGAACGGGGGCTCAATCAGCCCCAGCATTTT.

The V call is TRBV7-2, the J call TRBJ1-2; D gene unclear. Deletions cut 1 base from V and 6 bases from J, with 15 bases between. The V gene's germline CDR1 is SGHTA and CDR2 FQGNSA. The CDR3 is made up of 15 amino acids. The CDR3 DNA reads TGTGCCAGCAGCTTAGTCCCGGGAGGGTGGGATGGCTACACCTTC. Amino acids: CASSLVPGGWDGYTF.

For this clonotype: At one end the junction does not follow the germline gene, possibly because of a read error. The chain links TRBV7-8 to TRBJ2-6; D is unclear. The CDR3 is 13 amino acids. CDR1 and CDR2 from the germline V gene are SGHVS and FQNEAQ. This CDR3 reads CASSHAGTNVLTF. CDR3 coding DNA: TGTGCCAGCAGCCACGCTGGGACCAACGTCCTGACTTTC.

This clonotype showed up just a few times. The chain has TRBV2 and TRBJ1-5; a possible D gene is TRBD1 (6 bases). This CDR3 region has 15 residues. Per germline, CDR1 SNHLY and CDR2 FYNNEI. V was pared by 6 bases and J by 1 base, with 13 bases between. The CDR3 nucleotides read TGTGCCAGCAGGATAACACAGGGAAGCAATCAGCCCCAGCATTTT. Translation: CASRITQGSNQPQHF.

The V and J genes are TRBV12-3 or TRBV12-4 and TRBJ1-5, with TRBD1 identical over 9 bases. The CDR3 consists of 16 residues. V trimming: 3 bases; J trimming: 4 bases; junction bases outside the gene matches: 7. DNA of the CDR3: TGTGCCAGCAGTTTGACAACAGGGGGCATGAATCAGCCCCAGCATTTT. Amino acid sequence: CASSLTTGGMNQPQHF.

This clonotype was seen repeatedly, ten times or more. The chain is built from TRBV2 and TRBJ1-5; D is perhaps TRBD1 (6 bases). Germline V gene lookup returns CDR1 SNHLY and CDR2 FYNNEI. Trimming took 8 bases from V and 7 from J, leaving 15 bases between them. The CDR3 sequence is 13 residues long. This CDR3 reads CASDTGSRQPQHF. In DNA, the CDR3 is TGTGCCAGCGATACAGGGTCACGGCAGCCCCAGCATTTT.

The V and J genes are TRBV5-1 and TRBJ1-2, with D hard to call. The V gene lost 7 bases and the J gene lost 0 bases, with 13 bases spanning the gap. This CDR3 is 14 amino acids long. Germline CDR1 and CDR2: SGHRS and YFSETQ. The DNA of the CDR3 is TGCGCCAGCGGCCCACAGCCAGCTAACTATGGCTACACCTTC. Encoded protein: CASGPQPANYGYTF.

This clonotype was seen at least ten times. This chain uses TRBV7-2 with TRBJ1-5; 7 nucleotides match TRBD1. The V segment lost 1 base and the J segment 6 bases; nucleotides outside the gene matches: 6. The CDR3 is made up of 15 amino acids. Germline lookup yields CDR1 SGHTA and CDR2 FQGNSA. CDR3 sequence (DNA): TGTGCCAGCAGCTTAGGCCCGGGACAGAGTCAGCCCCAGCATTTT. This encodes CASSLGPGQSQPQHF.

Remarks on this clonotype: A much bigger clone sits one base away, suggesting this may be a read error. This likely comes from a read error, as the CDR3 has no conserved phenylalanine or tryptophan at its end. The chain carries TRBV10-3 and TRBJ2-5, with TRBD2 matching 8 bases. CDR3 size: 15 residues. Germline CDR1 ENHRY, CDR2 SYGVKD. After removal of 2 bases from V and 5 bases from J, the junction contained 7 bases not matched to a gene. The CDR3 is CAISEGGGRGETQYL. CDR3 coding DNA: TGTGCCATCAGTGAGGGCGGGGGGCGAGGTGAGACCCAGTACCTC.

This clonotype came up a few times. The chain carries TRBV7-9 and TRBJ2-2; 10 nucleotides align to TRBD2. Germline V gene lookup returns CDR1 SEHNR and CDR2 FQNEAQ (reference sequence). V lost 5 bases to trimming and J lost 3 bases; unmatched junction nucleotides: 12. The CDR3 sequence is 18 residues long. The DNA of the CDR3 is TGTGCCAGCAGCCCCTTGGTCGGAGCGGGAGGGCACACCGGGGAGCTGTTTTTT. Its translation is CASSPLVGAGGHTGELFF.